This T cell receptor beta chain was identified in a study of blood T cell repertoires in COVID-19. Turning to the study itself: Samples representing acute and convalescent COVID-19 were sourced from the United States, Italy and Spain. PBMCs, B-cell-depleted T cells, or T cells provided the cDNA or gDNA that made up the material.

Germline V gene data show CDR1 as LGHNA and CDR2 as YNFKEQ. This CDR3 has 15 amino acids. Trimming cost V 0 bases and J 7 bases, with 12 bases left between them. The authors' processing: From reference gene primer amplification, estimates of nucleated cell counts were derived. Produced via immunoSEQ multiplex PCR; TCRdb's table is partial and in-frame only. V, J and clone size were drawn from that table, and D and trimming were deduced from the DNA. Among 300,000 to 400,000 clones, 65% to 90% were seen once, and the ten largest hold 7.2%. The specimen sequenced was peripheral blood. This chain connects TRBV4-2 to TRBJ2-2; D possibly corresponds to TRBD2 (7 bases). This TCR was recovered from a human donor in a cohort sampled during active COVID-19. This CDR3 reads CASSQEGGHHGELFF. In DNA, the CDR3 is TGTGCCAGCAGCCAAGAGGGGGGGCATCACGGGGAGCTGTTTTTT.